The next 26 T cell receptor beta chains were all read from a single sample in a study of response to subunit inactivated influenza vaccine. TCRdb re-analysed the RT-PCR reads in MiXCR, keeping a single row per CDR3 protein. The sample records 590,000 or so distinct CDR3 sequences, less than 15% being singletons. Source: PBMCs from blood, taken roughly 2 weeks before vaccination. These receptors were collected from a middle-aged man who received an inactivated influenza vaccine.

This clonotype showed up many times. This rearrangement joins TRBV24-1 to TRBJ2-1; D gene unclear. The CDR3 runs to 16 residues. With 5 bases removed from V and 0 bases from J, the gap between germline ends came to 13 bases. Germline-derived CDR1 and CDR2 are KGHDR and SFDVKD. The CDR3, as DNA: TGTGCCACCAGTGGCAGACTCTCGAGCTCCTACAATGAGCAGTTCTTC. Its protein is CATSGRLSSSYNEQFF.

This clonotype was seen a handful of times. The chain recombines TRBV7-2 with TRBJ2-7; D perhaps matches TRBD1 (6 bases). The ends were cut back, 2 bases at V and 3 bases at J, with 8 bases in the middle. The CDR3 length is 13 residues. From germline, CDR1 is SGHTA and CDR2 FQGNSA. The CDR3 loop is CASSLNRVYEQYF. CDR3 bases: TGTGCCAGCAGCTTAAACAGGGTCTACGAGCAGTACTTC. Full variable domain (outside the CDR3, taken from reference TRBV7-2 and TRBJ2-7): GAGVSQSPSNKVTEKGKDVELRCDPISGHTALYWYRQSLGQGLEFLIYFQGNSAPDKSGLPSDRFSAERTGGSVSTLTIQRTQQEDSAVYLCASSLNRVYEQYFGPGTRLTVT.

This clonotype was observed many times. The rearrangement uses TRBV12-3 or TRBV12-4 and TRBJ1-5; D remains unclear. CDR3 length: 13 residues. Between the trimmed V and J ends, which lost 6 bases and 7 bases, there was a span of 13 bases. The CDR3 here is CASRENVGQPQHF. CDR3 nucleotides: TGTGCCAGCAGAGAGAACGTGGGCCAGCCCCAGCATTTT.

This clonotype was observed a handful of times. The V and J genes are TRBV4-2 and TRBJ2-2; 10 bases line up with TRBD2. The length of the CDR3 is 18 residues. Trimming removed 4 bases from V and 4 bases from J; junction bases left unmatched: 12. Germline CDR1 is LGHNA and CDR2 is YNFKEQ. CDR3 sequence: CASSLETSGRRGTGELFF. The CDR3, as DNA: TGTGCCAGCAGCCTTGAGACTAGCGGGCGGAGGGGCACCGGGGAGCTGTTTTTT.

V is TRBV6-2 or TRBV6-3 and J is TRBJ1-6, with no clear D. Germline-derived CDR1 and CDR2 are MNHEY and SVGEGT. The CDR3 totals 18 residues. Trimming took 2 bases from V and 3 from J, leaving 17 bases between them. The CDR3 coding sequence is TGTGCCAGCAGTTACGACGGATCCGGGGTGAACTATAATTCACCCCTCCACTTT. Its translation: CASSYDGSGVNYNSPLHF.

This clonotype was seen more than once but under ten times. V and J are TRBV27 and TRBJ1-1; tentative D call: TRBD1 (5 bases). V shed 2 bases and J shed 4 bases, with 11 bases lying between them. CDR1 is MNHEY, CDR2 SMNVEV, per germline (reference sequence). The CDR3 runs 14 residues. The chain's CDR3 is CASSLTTGGTEAFF. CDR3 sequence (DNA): TGTGCCAGCAGTTTAACGACGGGGGGCACTGAAGCTTTCTTT.

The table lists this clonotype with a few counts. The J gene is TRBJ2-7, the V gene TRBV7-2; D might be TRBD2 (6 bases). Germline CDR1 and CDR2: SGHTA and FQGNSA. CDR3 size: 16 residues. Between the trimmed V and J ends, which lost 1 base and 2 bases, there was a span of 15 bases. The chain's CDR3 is CASSLDGAGIAYEQYF. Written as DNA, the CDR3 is TGTGCCAGCAGCTTAGACGGTGCGGGGATTGCCTACGAGCAGTACTTC.

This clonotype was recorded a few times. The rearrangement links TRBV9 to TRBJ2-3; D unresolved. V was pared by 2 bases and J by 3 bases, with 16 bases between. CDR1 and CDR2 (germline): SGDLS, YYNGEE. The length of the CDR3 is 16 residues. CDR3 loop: CASSVGLVVGTDTQYF. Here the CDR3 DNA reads TGTGCCAGCAGCGTCGGCCTGGTGGTAGGTACAGATACGCAGTATTTT.

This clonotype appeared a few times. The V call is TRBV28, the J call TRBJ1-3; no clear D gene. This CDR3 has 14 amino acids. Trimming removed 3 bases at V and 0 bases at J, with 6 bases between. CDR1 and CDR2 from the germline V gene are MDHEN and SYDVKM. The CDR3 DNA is TGTGCCAGCAGTTTCTACAGCTCTGGAAACACCATATATTTT. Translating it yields CASSFYSSGNTIYF.

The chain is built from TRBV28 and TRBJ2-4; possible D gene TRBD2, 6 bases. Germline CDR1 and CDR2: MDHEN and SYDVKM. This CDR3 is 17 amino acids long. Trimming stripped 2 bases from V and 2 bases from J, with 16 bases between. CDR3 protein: CASSLGVWAGTKNIQYF. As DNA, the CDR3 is TGTGCCAGCAGTTTAGGGGTATGGGCGGGGACCAAAAACATTCAGTACTTC.

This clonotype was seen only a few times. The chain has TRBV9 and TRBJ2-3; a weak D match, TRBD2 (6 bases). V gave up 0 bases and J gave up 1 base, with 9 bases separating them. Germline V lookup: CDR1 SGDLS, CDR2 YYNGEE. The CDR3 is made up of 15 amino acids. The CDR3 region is CASSVESSGTDTQYF. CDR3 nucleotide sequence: TGTGCCAGCAGCGTAGAATCTAGCGGCACAGATACGCAGTATTTT.

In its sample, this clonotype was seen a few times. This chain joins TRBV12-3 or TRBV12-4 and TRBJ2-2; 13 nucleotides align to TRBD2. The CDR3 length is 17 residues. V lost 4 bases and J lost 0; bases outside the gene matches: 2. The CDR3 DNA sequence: TGTGCCAGCAGTTCACTAGCGGGGGGGACGAACACCGGGGAGCTGTTTTTT. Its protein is CASSSLAGGTNTGELFF.

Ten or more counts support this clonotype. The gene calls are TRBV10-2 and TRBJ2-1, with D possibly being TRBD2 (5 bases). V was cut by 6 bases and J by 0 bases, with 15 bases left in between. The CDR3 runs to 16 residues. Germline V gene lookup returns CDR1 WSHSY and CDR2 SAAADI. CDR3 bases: TGCGCCAGCAGCCAATTAGCGAGAAGCTCCTACAATGAGCAGTTCTTC. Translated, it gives CASSQLARSSYNEQFF.

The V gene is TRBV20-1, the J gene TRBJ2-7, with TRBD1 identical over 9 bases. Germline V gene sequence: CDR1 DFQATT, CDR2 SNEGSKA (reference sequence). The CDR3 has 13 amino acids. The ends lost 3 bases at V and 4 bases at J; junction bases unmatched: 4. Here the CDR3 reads CSARGQGDYEQYF. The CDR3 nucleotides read TGCAGTGCTAGGGGACAGGGAGATTACGAGCAGTACTTC.

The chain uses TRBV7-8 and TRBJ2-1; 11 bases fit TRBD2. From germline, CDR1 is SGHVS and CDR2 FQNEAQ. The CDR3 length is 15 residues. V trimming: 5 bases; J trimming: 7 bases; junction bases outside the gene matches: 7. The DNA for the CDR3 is TGTGCCAGCAGCGCCACTAGCGGGAGCGGGAATGAGCAGTTCTTC. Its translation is CASSATSGSGNEQFF.

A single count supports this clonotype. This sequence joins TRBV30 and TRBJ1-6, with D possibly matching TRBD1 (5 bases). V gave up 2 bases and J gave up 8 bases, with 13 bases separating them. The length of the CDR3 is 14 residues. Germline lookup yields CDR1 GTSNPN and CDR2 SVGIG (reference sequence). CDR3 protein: CAWSTLRGHSPLHF. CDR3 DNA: TGTGCCTGGAGTACACTTCGGGGCCATTCACCCCTCCACTTT.

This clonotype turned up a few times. CDR3 nucleotides: TGCGCCAGCAGCTTGGCCATGGAAAACACTGAAGCTTTCTTT. It encodes CASSLAMENTEAFF. The chain employs TRBV5-1 and TRBJ1-1; the D is unclear. Germline V gene sequence: CDR1 SGHRS, CDR2 YFSETQ. V shed 0 bases and J shed 2 bases, with 8 bases lying between them. The CDR3 is 14 residues long.

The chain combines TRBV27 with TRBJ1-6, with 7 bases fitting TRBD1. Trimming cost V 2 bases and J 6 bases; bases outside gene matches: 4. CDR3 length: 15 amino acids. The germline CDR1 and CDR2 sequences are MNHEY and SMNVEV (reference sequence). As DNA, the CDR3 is TGTGCCAGCAGTTTAGAGGGACAGATTAATTCACCCCTCCACTTT. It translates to CASSLEGQINSPLHF.

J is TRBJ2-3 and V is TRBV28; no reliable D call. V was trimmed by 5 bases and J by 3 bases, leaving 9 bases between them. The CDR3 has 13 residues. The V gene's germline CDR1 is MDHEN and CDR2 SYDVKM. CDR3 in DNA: TGTGCCAGCAGTCCCGGCCAGACAGATACGCAGTATTTT. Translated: CASSPGQTDTQYF.

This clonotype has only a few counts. In DNA form, the CDR3 reads TGTGCCAGCAGCCTATTCCGGAAACCCACAGATACGCAGTATTTT. Translating it yields CASSLFRKPTDTQYF. The chain uses TRBV7-9 and TRBJ2-3; no clear D gene. Germline V gives CDR1 SEHNR, CDR2 FQNEAQ (reference sequence). This CDR3 spans 15 amino acids. V was clipped by 5 bases and J by 2 bases, with 14 bases between them. Together with reference TRBV7-9 and TRBJ2-3, the CDR3 gives the full variable domain: DTGVSQNPRHKITKRGQNVTFRCDPISEHNRLYWYRQTLGQGPEFLTYFQNEAQLEKSRLLSDRFSAERPKGSFSTLEIQRTEQGDSAMYLCASSLFRKPTDTQYFGPGTRLTVL.

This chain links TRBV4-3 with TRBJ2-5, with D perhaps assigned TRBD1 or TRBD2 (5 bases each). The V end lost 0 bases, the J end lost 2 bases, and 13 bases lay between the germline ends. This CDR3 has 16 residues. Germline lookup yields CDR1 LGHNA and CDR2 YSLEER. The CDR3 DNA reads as TGCGCCAGCAGCCAAGAGAGAGGGGACCCGCAAGAGACCCAGTACTTC. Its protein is CASSQERGDPQETQYF.

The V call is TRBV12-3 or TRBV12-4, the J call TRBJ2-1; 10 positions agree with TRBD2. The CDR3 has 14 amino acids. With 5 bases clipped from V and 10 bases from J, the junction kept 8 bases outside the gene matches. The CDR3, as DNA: TGTGCCAGCAGTGCCGGCCCGACTAGCGGGGAGCAGTTCTTC. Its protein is CASSAGPTSGEQFF.

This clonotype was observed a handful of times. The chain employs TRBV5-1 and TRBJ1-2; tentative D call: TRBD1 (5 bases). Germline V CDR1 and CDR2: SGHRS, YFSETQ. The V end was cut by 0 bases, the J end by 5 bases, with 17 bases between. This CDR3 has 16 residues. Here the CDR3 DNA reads TGCGCCAGCAGCTTGGATCTCTTGGGGACCGTTTATGGCTACACCTTC. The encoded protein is CASSLDLLGTVYGYTF.

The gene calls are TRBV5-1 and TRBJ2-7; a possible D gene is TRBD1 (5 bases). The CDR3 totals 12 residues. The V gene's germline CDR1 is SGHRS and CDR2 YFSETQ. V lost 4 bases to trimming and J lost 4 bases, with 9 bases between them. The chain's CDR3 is CASSTKGYEQYF. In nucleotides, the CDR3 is TGCGCCAGCAGCACAAAGGGGTACGAGCAGTACTTC.

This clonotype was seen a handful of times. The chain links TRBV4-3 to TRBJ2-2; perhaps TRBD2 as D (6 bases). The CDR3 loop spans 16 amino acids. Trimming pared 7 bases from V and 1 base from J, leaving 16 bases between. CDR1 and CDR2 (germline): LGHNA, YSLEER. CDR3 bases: TGCGCCAGCAAAGGAGCGGCTAGCGAGAACACCGGGGAGCTGTTTTTT. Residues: CASKGAASENTGELFF.

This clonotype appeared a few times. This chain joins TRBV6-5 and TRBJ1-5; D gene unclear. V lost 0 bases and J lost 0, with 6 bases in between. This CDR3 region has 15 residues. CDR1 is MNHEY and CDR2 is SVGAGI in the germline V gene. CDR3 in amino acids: CASSYSKDSNQPQHF. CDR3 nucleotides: TGTGCCAGCAGTTACTCGAAAGATAGCAATCAGCCCCAGCATTTT.